The 26 T cell receptor beta chains below come from one sample, sequenced in a study of cytomegalovirus exposure and HLA in healthy donors. The repertoire was sequenced with immunoSEQ multiplex PCR; TCRdb's copy has only in-frame clones and lacks some. The table records about 180,000 clones, about 87% of them present only once. Sequencing was done on a sample of PBMCs. These receptors were collected from a woman aged 30 to 39 in good health and CMV-seronegative.

The chain is built from TRBV18 and TRBJ2-5; the match to TRBD2 covers 9 bases. Germline V gene sequence: CDR1 KGHSH, CDR2 LQKENI. The V and J ends lost 6 bases and 2 bases, in that order; junction bases with no gene match: 10. The CDR3 runs to 16 residues. This CDR3 is CASSRDSGGPQETQYF. As DNA, the CDR3 is TGTGCCAGCTCCCGGGATAGCGGGGGACCGCAAGAGACCCAGTACTTC.

V usage is TRBV19 and J usage is TRBJ1-4; 9 nucleotides align to TRBD1. V lost 7 bases and J lost 10; bases outside the gene matches: 7. There are 13 residues in the CDR3. Per the germline V gene, CDR1 is LNHDA and CDR2 is SQIVND (reference sequence). The CDR3 DNA reads TGTGCCAGTATACAGGGGGCGCGAGGAAAACTGTTTTTT. Protein: CASIQGARGKLFF.

V is TRBV5-1 and J is TRBJ1-4, with unresolved D. This CDR3 has 14 residues. V was pared by 0 bases and J by 7 bases, with 10 bases between. Germline V CDR1 and CDR2: SGHRS, YFSETQ. Here the CDR3 reads CASSLEWSGEKLFF. The CDR3 DNA reads as TGCGCCAGCAGCTTGGAGTGGAGTGGTGAAAAACTGTTTTTT.

J is TRBJ2-7 and V is TRBV29-1; TRBD1 agrees at 7 bases. The germline V gene has CDR1 SQVTM and CDR2 ANQGSEA. The CDR3 has 14 amino acids. Unmatched junction bases numbered 9, after V lost 3 bases and J lost 4 bases. Written as DNA, the CDR3 is TGCAGCGTTGATAAGACAGGGTTGGGGTACGAGCAGTACTTC. Translated: CSVDKTGLGYEQYF.

This clone was recorded a few times. The CDR3 is CASSHDRGNSPLHF. CDR3 sequence (DNA): TGTGCCAGCAGCCACGACAGGGGTAATTCACCCCTCCACTTT. The chain joins TRBV7-9 to TRBJ1-6; 8 bases line up with TRBD1. From germline, CDR1 is SEHNR and CDR2 FQNEAQ (reference sequence). Trimming removed 5 bases from V and 6 bases from J; junction bases left unmatched: 3. This CDR3 has 14 amino acids. The entire variable domain, with the rest obtained from reference TRBV7-9 and TRBJ1-6, is as follows: DTGVSQNPRHKITKRGQNVTFRCDPISEHNRLYWYRQTLGQGPEFLTYFQNEAQLEKSRLLSDRFSAERPKGSFSTLEIQRTEQGDSAMYLCASSHDRGNSPLHFGNGTRLTVT.

This rearrangement joins TRBV5-5 to TRBJ1-6; TRBD1 might be the D (5 bases). Per germline, CDR1 SGHKS and CDR2 YYEKEE (reference sequence). Trimming shortened V by 0 bases and J by 9 bases, and 13 bases separated the two germline ends. The CDR3 is 15 amino acids. CDR3 sequence: CASSLEDGGGSPLHF. The CDR3 DNA reads as TGTGCCAGCAGCTTGGAAGACGGGGGAGGTTCACCCCTCCACTTT.

V gene TRBV14 combines with J gene TRBJ2-5, with TRBD1 identical over 9 bases. V trimming: 1 base; J trimming: 3 bases; junction bases outside the gene matches: 6. Germline CDR1 and CDR2: SGHDN and FVKESK. This CDR3 comprises 16 residues. The CDR3 DNA reads as TGTGCCAGCAGCCAAGTCCCGGGACAGGGAGAAGAGACCCAGTACTTC. Amino acid sequence: CASSQVPGQGEETQYF.

The chain employs TRBV5-1 and TRBJ2-5, with D perhaps TRBD1 (5 bases). CDR3 length: 14 amino acids. Germline values: CDR1 SGHRS, CDR2 YFSETQ. V shed 4 bases and J shed 2 bases, with 12 bases lying between them. CDR3 nucleotides: TGCGCCAGCAGCAACTCCCCAGGGCAAGAGACCCAGTACTTC. Amino acid sequence: CASSNSPGQETQYF.

The CDR3 here is CASSLAPETYNEQFF. CDR3 in DNA: TGCGCCAGCAGCTTGGCACCAGAAACCTACAATGAGCAGTTCTTC. The V gene is TRBV5-1, the J gene TRBJ2-1, with D unclear. The V end was cut by 0 bases, the J end by 2 bases, with 9 bases between. This CDR3 spans 15 amino acids. Per germline, CDR1 SGHRS and CDR2 YFSETQ.

This chain connects TRBV7-8 to TRBJ2-1, with 14 bases aligning to TRBD2. Germline loops: CDR1 SGHVS, CDR2 FQNEAQ. The trim removed 5 bases at V and 1 base at J, leaving 10 bases unmatched. The CDR3 is 19 amino acids. The CDR3 DNA follows: TGTGCCAGCAGCAGGACTAGCGGGGGGCTGAGTGGATCCTACAATGAGCAGTTCTTC. It encodes CASSRTSGGLSGSYNEQFF.

This clone has only one observation. This chain links TRBV7-2 with TRBJ1-1, with TRBD1 matching over 7 bases. The CDR3 is 15 residues long. V gave up 4 bases and J gave up 2 bases; unmatched junction bases: 7. Germline-derived CDR1 and CDR2 are SGHTA and FQGNSA. In DNA form, the CDR3 reads TGTGCCAGCAGCTCGCGGGACAGCTTTAACACTGAAGCTTTCTTT. It is translated as CASSSRDSFNTEAFF.

The genes are TRBV7-6 and TRBJ1-1; 8 bases map to TRBD1. Germline V lookup: CDR1 SGHVS, CDR2 FNYEAQ. This CDR3 spans 17 amino acids. V lost 2 bases to trimming and J lost 1 base; unmatched junction nucleotides: 9. CDR3 amino acids: CASSLTDRVVSNTEAFF. In DNA, the CDR3 is TGTGCCAGCAGCTTAACGGACAGGGTGGTATCGAACACTGAAGCTTTCTTT.

The CDR3 region is CASSIVPGMEQYGYTF. CDR3 DNA sequence: TGTGCCAGTAGTATAGTCCCAGGGATGGAACAGTATGGCTACACCTTC. The rearrangement links TRBV19 to TRBJ1-2; D is possibly TRBD1 (5 bases). Germline CDR1 and CDR2: LNHDA and SQIVND (reference sequence). The CDR3 totals 16 residues. The V gene lost 1 base and the J gene lost 5 bases, with 17 bases spanning the gap.

J is TRBJ2-3 and V is TRBV2; 8 bases map to TRBD2. V shed 8 bases and J 4 bases; nucleotides not matched to a gene: 8. Germline V lookup: CDR1 SNHLY, CDR2 FYNNEI. The CDR3 covers 14 residues. CDR3 DNA sequence: TGTGCCAGCTTGACTAGCGACGGCGCAGATACGCAGTATTTT. Its protein is CASLTSDGADTQYF.

This clone was detected only once. The V call is TRBV9, the J call TRBJ2-1; 10 bases are a match to TRBD2. The CDR3 totals 17 residues. From germline, CDR1 is SGDLS and CDR2 YYNGEE. The V and J ends lost 6 bases and 6 bases, in that order; junction bases with no gene match: 15. Here the CDR3 reads CASIRPLLAGEPNEQFF. DNA of the CDR3: TGTGCCAGCATCCGCCCCCTCCTAGCGGGGGAACCCAATGAGCAGTTCTTC.

This rearrangement joins TRBV29-1 to TRBJ2-5, with TRBD2 identical over 7 bases. This CDR3 has 15 residues. The V gene's germline CDR1 is SQVTM and CDR2 ANQGSEA. J was trimmed by 5 bases and V by 4 bases; bases with no gene match: 13. The CDR3 sequence is CSVAPKGEGGETQYF. DNA of the CDR3: TGCAGCGTTGCTCCGAAAGGGGAGGGAGGTGAGACCCAGTACTTC.

V and J are TRBV4-1 and TRBJ2-3, with TRBD2 matching 7 bases. Looked up from germline, CDR1 is MGHRA and CDR2 is YSYEKL. The CDR3 extends over 14 amino acids. Trimming removed 4 bases from V and 4 bases from J; junction bases left unmatched: 5. The DNA for the CDR3 is TGCGCCAGCAGCCTCGGACTAGGGTCAGATACGCAGTATTTT. Translation gives CASSLGLGSDTQYF.

The chain combines TRBV13 with TRBJ1-5; 10 bases agree with TRBD1. Germline V gives CDR1 PRHDT, CDR2 FYEKMQ (reference sequence). This CDR3 spans 16 amino acids. V lost 0 bases, J lost 2 bases, and 1 base stayed unmatched. The DNA of the CDR3 is TGTGCCAGCAGCTTAGGGGACAGGGGGGGCAATCAGCCCCAGCATTTT. Protein product: CASSLGDRGGNQPQHF.

This rearrangement joins TRBV13 to TRBJ1-5; weak D call: TRBD1 (5 bases). Deletions cut 3 bases from V and 3 bases from J, with 9 bases between. CDR1 and CDR2 (germline): PRHDT, FYEKMQ (reference sequence). The CDR3 runs to 14 residues. The CDR3 loop reads CASSLGGINQPQHF. CDR3 coding DNA: TGTGCCAGCAGCTTGGGGGGGATCAATCAGCCCCAGCATTTT.

The rearrangement links TRBV5-6 to TRBJ1-4, with 7 bases lining up with TRBD1. Per germline, CDR1 SGHDT and CDR2 YYEEEE. Trimming removed 4 bases from V and 5 bases from J; junction bases left unmatched: 2. The CDR3 is 13 residues long. The CDR3 spells CASSVTGNEKLFF. The DNA of the CDR3 is TGTGCCAGCAGCGTGACAGGGAATGAAAAACTGTTTTTT. Looking up the rest from reference TRBV5-6 and TRBJ1-4 gives the full variable domain: DAGVTQSPTHLIKTRGQQVTLRCSPKSGHDTVSWYQQALGQGPQFIFQYYEEEERQRGNFPDRFSGHQFPNYSSELNVNALLLGDSALYLCASSVTGNEKLFFGSGTQLSVL.

The rearrangement links TRBV6-5 to TRBJ2-5; 9 positions agree with TRBD1. Losses at the gene ends were 5 bases for V and 4 bases for J; bases not matched to a gene: 2. Per germline, CDR1 MNHEY and CDR2 SVGAGI. The CDR3 has 13 amino acids. CDR3 coding DNA: TGTGCCAGCAGTCCGGACAGGGGAGAGACCCAGTACTTC. Protein: CASSPDRGETQYF.

The table lists this clone with a few counts. The chain employs TRBV9 and TRBJ1-6; D possibly corresponds to TRBD1 (5 bases). The CDR3 is 14 residues long. Germline loops: CDR1 SGDLS, CDR2 YYNGEE. V lost 4 bases, J lost 3 bases, and 8 bases lay in between. The CDR3 DNA reads as TGTGCCAGCAGCCCACAGGTCTATAATTCACCCCTCCACTTT. Its protein product is CASSPQVYNSPLHF.

The genes are TRBV2 and TRBJ1-1; D gene uncertain. Germline CDR1 reads SNHLY; CDR2 reads FYNNEI. V was cut by 8 bases and J by 11 bases, with 15 bases left in between. The CDR3 is made up of 11 amino acids. CDR3 nucleotide sequence: TGTGCCAGCGTGGAGCTTGAATTTGCTTTCTTT. Amino acid sequence: CASVELEFAFF.

This rearrangement joins TRBV5-1 to TRBJ1-6, with D hard to call. Per the germline V gene, CDR1 is SGHRS and CDR2 is YFSETQ. The germline V and J ends were trimmed by 2 bases and 8 bases, with 14 bases remaining between them. This CDR3 contains 15 residues. In nucleotides, the CDR3 is TGCGCCAGCAGCTTCGACACTGGATATGATTCACCCCTCCACTTT. Translation: CASSFDTGYDSPLHF.

The rearrangement links TRBV29-1 to TRBJ2-7; no firm D call. V shed 1 base and J shed 5 bases, with 9 bases lying between them. CDR1 and CDR2 (germline): SQVTM, ANQGSEA. There are 12 residues in the CDR3. CDR3 protein: CSVEVGPHEQYF. The CDR3 nucleotides read TGCAGCGTTGAAGTTGGCCCCCACGAGCAGTACTTC.

The chain joins TRBV4-2 to TRBJ2-2, with D perhaps matching TRBD1 (7 bases). The ends were cut back, 0 bases at V and 6 bases at J, with 14 bases in the middle. Germline V CDR1 and CDR2: LGHNA, YNFKEQ. The CDR3 length is 16 residues. DNA for the CDR3: TGTGCCAGCAGCCAAGATTTCGGGGGACAGTCCGGGGAGCTGTTTTTT. Protein: CASSQDFGGQSGELFF.